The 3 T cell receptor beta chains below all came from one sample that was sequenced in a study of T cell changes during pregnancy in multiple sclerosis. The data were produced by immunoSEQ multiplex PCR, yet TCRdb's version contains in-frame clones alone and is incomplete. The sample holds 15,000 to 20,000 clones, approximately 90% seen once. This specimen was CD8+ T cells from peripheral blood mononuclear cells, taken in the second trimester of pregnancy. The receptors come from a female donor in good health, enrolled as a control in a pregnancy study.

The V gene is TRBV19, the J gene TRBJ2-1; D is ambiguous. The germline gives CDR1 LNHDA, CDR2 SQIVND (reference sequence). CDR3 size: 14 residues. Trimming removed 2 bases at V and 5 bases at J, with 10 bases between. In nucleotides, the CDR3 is TGTGCCAGTAGTATATCCGACTCGAACAATGAGCAGTTCTTC. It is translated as CASSISDSNNEQFF.

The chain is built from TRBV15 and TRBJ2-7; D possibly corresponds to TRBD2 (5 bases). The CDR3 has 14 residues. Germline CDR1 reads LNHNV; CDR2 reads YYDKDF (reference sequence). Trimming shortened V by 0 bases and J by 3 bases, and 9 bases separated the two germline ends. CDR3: CATSRDSGGYEQYF. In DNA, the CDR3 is TGTGCCACCAGCAGAGATTCCGGAGGCTACGAGCAGTACTTC.

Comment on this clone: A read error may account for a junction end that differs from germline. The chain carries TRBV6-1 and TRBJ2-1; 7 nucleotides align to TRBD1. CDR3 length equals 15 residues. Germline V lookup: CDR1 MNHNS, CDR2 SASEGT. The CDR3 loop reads CASREGTARRNEQFF. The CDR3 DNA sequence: TGTGCCAGCAGGGAAGGGACAGCGAGGCGCAATGAGCAGTTCTTC.